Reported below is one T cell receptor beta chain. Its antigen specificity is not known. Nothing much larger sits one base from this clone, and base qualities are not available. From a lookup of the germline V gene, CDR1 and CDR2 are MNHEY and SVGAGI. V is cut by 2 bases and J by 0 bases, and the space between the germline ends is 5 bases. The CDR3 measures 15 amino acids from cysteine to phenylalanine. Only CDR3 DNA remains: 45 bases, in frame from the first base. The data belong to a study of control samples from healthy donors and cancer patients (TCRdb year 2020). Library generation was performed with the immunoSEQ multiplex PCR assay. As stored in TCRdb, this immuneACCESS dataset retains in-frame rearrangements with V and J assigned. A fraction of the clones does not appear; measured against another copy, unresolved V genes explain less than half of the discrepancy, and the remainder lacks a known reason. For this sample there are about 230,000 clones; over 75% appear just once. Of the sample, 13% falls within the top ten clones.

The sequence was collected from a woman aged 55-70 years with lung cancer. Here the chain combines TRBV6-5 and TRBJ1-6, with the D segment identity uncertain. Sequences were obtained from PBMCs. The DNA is TGTGCCAGCAGTTACGGGAGCTCCTATAATTCACCCCTCCACTTT. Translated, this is CASSYGSSYNSPLHF.